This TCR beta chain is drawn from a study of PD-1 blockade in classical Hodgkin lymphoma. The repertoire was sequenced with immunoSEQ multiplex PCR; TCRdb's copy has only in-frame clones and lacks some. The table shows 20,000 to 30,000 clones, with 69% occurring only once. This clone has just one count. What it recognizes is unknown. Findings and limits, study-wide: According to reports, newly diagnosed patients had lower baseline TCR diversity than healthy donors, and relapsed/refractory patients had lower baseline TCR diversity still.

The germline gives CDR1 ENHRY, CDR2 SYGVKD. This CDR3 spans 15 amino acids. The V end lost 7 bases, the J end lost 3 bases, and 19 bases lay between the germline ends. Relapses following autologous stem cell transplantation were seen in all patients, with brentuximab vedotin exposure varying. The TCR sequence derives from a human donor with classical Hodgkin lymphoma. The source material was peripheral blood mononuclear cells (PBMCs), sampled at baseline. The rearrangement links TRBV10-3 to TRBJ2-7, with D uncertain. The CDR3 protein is CAIMSDTNSLYEQYF. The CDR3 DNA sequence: TGTGCCATCATGTCTGACACTAACTCTCTCTACGAGCAGTACTTC.